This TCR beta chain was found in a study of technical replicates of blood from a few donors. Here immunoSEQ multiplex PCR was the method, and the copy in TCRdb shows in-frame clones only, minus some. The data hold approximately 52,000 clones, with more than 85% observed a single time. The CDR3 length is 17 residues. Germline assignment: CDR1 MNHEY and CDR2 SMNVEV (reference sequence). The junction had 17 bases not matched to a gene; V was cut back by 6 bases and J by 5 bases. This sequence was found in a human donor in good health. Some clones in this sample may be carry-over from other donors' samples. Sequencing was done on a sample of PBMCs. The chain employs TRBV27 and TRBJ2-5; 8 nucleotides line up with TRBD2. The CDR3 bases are TGTGCCAGCAGCCGAAGGCCTAGCGGGCCGTTCGCGGAGACCCAGTACTTC. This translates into CASSRRPSGPFAETQYF.